The rows below give T cell receptor beta chains drawn from one sample of a study of blood T cell repertoires in COVID-19. The protocol was immunoSEQ multiplex PCR, while the TCRdb copy is restricted to in-frame clones and leaves out a portion. Among around 130,000 clones listed, roughly four fifths were seen once. The sequencing input was peripheral blood. Receptors were obtained from a woman aged 55-69 years with acute or convalescent COVID-19. CDR3s include the opening cysteine and the closing phenylalanine or tryptophan. Each record gives: clone size, D gene, J gene, V gene, CDR3 DNA, CDR3 protein. A D gene is named only where the DNA matches it firmly. Expanded clones get a size class; other rows say once, few or many, or leave the size out.

>.|.|TRBJ2-4|TRBV10-3
TGTGCCATCAGTGAGTTCAGGGGAAACATTCAGTACTTC
CAISEFRGNIQYF
>.|TRBD1|TRBJ1-4|TRBV18
TGTGCCAGCTCACTTCGGACAGGGGTGGCTGAAAAACTGTTTTTT
CASSLRTGVAEKLFF
>.|.|TRBJ1-2|TRBV11-2
TGTGCCAGCAGCTTAGATAAGATACCGTCCGGGGGCTACACCTTC
CASSLDKIPSGGYTF
>.|.|TRBJ1-1|TRBV19
TGTGCCAGTAGTATAGGCCCCCCCGCCGGGTTCCAACTTCTCTATCACACTGAAGCTTTCTTT
CASSIGPPAGFQLLYHTEAFF
>.|.|TRBJ2-2|TRBV7-6
TGTGCCACAGGGTCCGGGGGGAACACCGGGGAGCTGTTTTTT
CATGSGGNTGELFF
>.|TRBD2|TRBJ2-5|TRBV5-5
TGTGCCAGCAGCTGGAGCGGGGGGGAGACCCAGTACTTC
CASSWSGGETQYF
>.|.|TRBJ2-7|TRBV20-1
TGCAGTGCTGGCCTGAAGTACTTC
CSAGLKYF
>.|.|TRBJ2-7|TRBV19
TGTGCCAGTAGTCTCCAGACAGGCTCAATGGGTTACGAGCAGTACTTC
CASSLQTGSMGYEQYF
>.|.|TRBJ1-1|TRBV7-8
TGTGCCAGCAGCCCCTGGGAGGGTAACACTGAAGCTTTCTTT
CASSPWEGNTEAFF
>once|TRBD1|TRBJ2-1|TRBV6-5
TGTGCCAGCAGTTACTTCTTTAGAGACAGGGCTGAGCAGTTCTTC
CASSYFFRDRAEQFF
>.|TRBD1|TRBJ1-1|TRBV10-3
TGTGCCATCAGTGGGGGGACAGACCTCAGAGCTTTCTTT
CAISGGTDLRAFF
>.|.|TRBJ2-1|TRBV3-1/TRBV3-2
TGTGCCAGCAGCCAAGCTCCGGTTTTCGGTTCCTACAATGAGCAGTTCTTC
CASSQAPVFGSYNEQFF
>.|TRBD2|TRBJ2-7|TRBV27
TGTGCCAGCAGTGCGGGACTAGCGCTTTACTACGAGCAGTACTTC
CASSAGLALYYEQYF
>.|TRBD1|TRBJ1-5|TRBV18
TGTGCCAGCTCACCACTCCCTACCGGGACAGGAAATCAGCCCCAGCATTTT
CASSPLPTGTGNQPQHF
>.|.|TRBJ1-1|TRBV19
TGTGCCAGTAGACTACAGGGTATGAACACTGAAGCTTTCTTT
CASRLQGMNTEAFF
>few|.|TRBJ1-6|TRBV14
TGTGCCAGCAGCCCCTCGGGATTTTTAAATTCACCCCTCCACTTT
CASSPSGFLNSPLHF
>.|TRBD1|TRBJ2-3|TRBV30
TGTGCCTGGAGTGTGTCTTCACAGGGGTACACAGATACGCAGTATTTT
CAWSVSSQGYTDTQYF
>.|.|TRBJ1-2|TRBV5-4
TGTGCCAGCAGCTTCGGAGAGGGGACTTATGGCTACACCTTC
CASSFGEGTYGYTF
>.|.|TRBJ1-4|TRBV19
TGTGCCAGTGACTTCTGGCTGCCTGCAACTAATGAAAAACTGTTTTTT
CASDFWLPATNEKLFF
>.|.|TRBJ1-1|TRBV19
TGTGCCAGTAGTCTTCCTGGACAGTCCCATGAAGCTTTCTTT
CASSLPGQSHEAFF
>.|TRBD1|TRBJ1-1|TRBV25-1
TGTGCCAGTAGACAGGGACTCACTGAAGCTTTCTTT
CASRQGLTEAFF
>.|TRBD1|TRBJ1-5|TRBV7-9
TGTGCCAGCAGCTTGGGGGAACAGGGGAAGCCCCAGCATTTT
CASSLGEQGKPQHF
>.|TRBD2|TRBJ2-1|TRBV5-1
TGCGCCAGCACGATGACGGGGGGAGGGCATGAGCAGTTCTTC
CASTMTGGGHEQFF
>.|.|TRBJ1-5|TRBV28
TGTGCCAGCAGCCCCCGCCCACGGGGGACGTCGCCCCAGCATTTT
CASSPRPRGTSPQHF
>once|TRBD1|TRBJ1-2|TRBV27
TGTGCCAGCGCCAGGGGGGCAGCTGCCTATGGCTACACCTTC
CASARGAAAYGYTF
>.|.|TRBJ2-3|TRBV2
TGTGCCAGCAGTGGACAGCCCGGACCAGATACGCAGTATTTT
CASSGQPGPDTQYF
>.|TRBD1|TRBJ1-2|TRBV6-1
TGTGCCAGCAGTGAGGACAGGGGGAATGGCTACACCTTC
CASSEDRGNGYTF
>.|TRBD1|TRBJ1-4|TRBV5-4
TGTGCCAGCAGCCCACAACAGGGGGCCGGTGAAAAACTGTTTTTT
CASSPQQGAGEKLFF
>.|.|TRBJ1-5|TRBV3-1/TRBV3-2
TGTGCCAGCAGCCAAGATCATTGGACTTTCAATCAGCCCCAGCATTTT
CASSQDHWTFNQPQHF
>.|TRBD1|TRBJ1-1|TRBV19
TGTGCCAGTAGGACACAGGGGGGGCAGAACACTGAAGCTTTCTTT
CASRTQGGQNTEAFF
>.|.|TRBJ1-5|TRBV3-1/TRBV3-2
TGTGCCAGCAGCCCCGCGTTAAATCAGCCCCAGCATTTT
CASSPALNQPQHF
>.|.|TRBJ1-6|TRBV7-8
TGTGCCAGCAGCTTAGGGGTTCGGGTCGGCTCACCCCTCCACTTT
CASSLGVRVGSPLHF
>.|.|TRBJ1-1|TRBV7-9
TGTGCCAGCAGCTACCGGCAAGGGGGAGCTTTCTTT
CASSYRQGGAFF
>.|TRBD1|TRBJ2-1|TRBV7-9
TGTGCCAGCAGCTTCCCCACGACAGGGCATGAGCAGTTCTTC
CASSFPTTGHEQFF
>few|.|TRBJ1-1|TRBV14
TGTGCCAGCAGCCAACCCTCGCCACAAACCTTT
CASSQPSPQTF
>few|.|TRBJ1-5|TRBV19
TGTGCCAGTAGTGACCGGGACACCCTCTCACAGCCCCAGCATTTT
CASSDRDTLSQPQHF
>.|.|TRBJ2-1|TRBV6-7
TGTGCCAGCAGGGCCTCCTACAATGAGCAGTTCTTC
CASRASYNEQFF
>.|.|TRBJ1-1|TRBV7-9
TGTGCCAGCTCCTTCGGCTTACAGGACGATGCTTTCTTT
CASSFGLQDDAFF
>few|TRBD1|TRBJ1-5|TRBV7-8
TGTGCCAGCAGCTTATCCCGGACAGGGTTTAATCAGCCCCAGCATTTT
CASSLSRTGFNQPQHF
>.|.|TRBJ1-6|TRBV19
TGTGCCAGTAGTCTCAGGGGTACTTCACCCCTCCACTTT
CASSLRGTSPLHF
>.|.|TRBJ1-2|TRBV11-1
TGTGCCAGCAGCATCGACAGGAACTATGGCTACACCTTC
CASSIDRNYGYTF
>.|TRBD1|TRBJ1-1|TRBV30
TGTGCCTGGGAAAGAGGACAGGGAAGGACTGAAGCTTTCTTT
CAWERGQGRTEAFF
>once|.|TRBJ2-1|TRBV6-6
TGTGCCAGCAGGGAGTACAATGAGCAGTTCTTC
CASREYNEQFF
>.|.|TRBJ2-3|TRBV29-1
TGCAGCGTTGGGAGAGCCACAGATACGCAGTATTTT
CSVGRATDTQYF
>.|.|TRBJ2-6|TRBV6-4
TGTGCCAGCAGTGAGCAGGGGGGTTCTGGGGCCAACGTCCTGACTTTC
CASSEQGGSGANVLTF
>few|.|TRBJ1-2|TRBV6-6
TGTGCCAGCAGTCGGAACGAACAGGGCCTCACTAACTATGGCTACACCTTC
CASSRNEQGLTNYGYTF
>.|TRBD2|TRBJ2-1|TRBV7-8
TGTGCCAGCAGCCCCGGCGGGGGGGCCCAAATCAATGAGCAGTTCTTC
CASSPGGGAQINEQFF
>.|TRBD1|TRBJ1-6|TRBV27
TGTGCCACCGCGGCGGACAGGGCGAATTCACCCCTCCACTTT
CATAADRANSPLHF